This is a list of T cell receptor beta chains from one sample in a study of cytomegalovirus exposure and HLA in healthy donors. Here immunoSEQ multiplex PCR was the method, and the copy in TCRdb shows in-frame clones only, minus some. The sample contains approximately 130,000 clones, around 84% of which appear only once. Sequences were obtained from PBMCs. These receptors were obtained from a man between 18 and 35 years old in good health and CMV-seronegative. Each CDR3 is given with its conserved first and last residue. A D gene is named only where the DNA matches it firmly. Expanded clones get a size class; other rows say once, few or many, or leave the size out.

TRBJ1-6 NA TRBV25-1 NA TGTGCCAGCAGTGCGGGAGGGAGGTCACCCCTCCACTTT CASSAGGRSPLHF
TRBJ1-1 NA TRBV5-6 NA TGTGCCAGCACCCCAGTAGGGGGCACTGAAGCTTTCTTT CASTPVGGTEAFF
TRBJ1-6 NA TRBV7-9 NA TGTTCCAGCAGCCCGGGGAATTCACCCCTCCACTTT CSSSPGNSPLHF
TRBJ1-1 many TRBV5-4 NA TGTGCCAGCAGCTTAAGGGGCAATGAAGCTTTCTTT CASSLRGNEAFF
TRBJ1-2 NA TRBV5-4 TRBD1 TGTGCCAGCAGGACCGGGACAGACTATGGCTACACCTTC CASRTGTDYGYTF
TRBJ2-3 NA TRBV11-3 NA TGTGCCAGCAGCTTTCGAGGGGATACGCAGTATTTT CASSFRGDTQYF
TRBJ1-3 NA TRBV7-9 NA TGTGCCAGCAGCTTAGCGTCGGGGGGAGTTTACTCTGGAAACACCATATATTTT CASSLASGGVYSGNTIYF
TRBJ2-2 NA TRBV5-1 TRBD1 TGCGCCAGCAGCTCGGGACAGGGGAACACCGGGGAGCTGTTTTTT CASSSGQGNTGELFF
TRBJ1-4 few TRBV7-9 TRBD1 TGTGCCAGCAGCTCCGGGACAGGGGGTGGTGAAAAACTGTTTTTT CASSSGTGGGEKLFF
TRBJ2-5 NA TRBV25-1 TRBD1 TGTGCCAGCAGTGGGAGGGACAGGGCGGGCCAAGAGACCCAGTACTTC CASSGRDRAGQETQYF